The T cell receptor beta chain under discussion was sequenced for a study of chemoradiotherapy in HPV16-positive cancers. The CDR3 is 13 residues long. V lost 2 bases, J lost 3 bases, and 7 bases lay in between. Germline CDR1 and CDR2: MNHNS and SASEGT. Over chemoradiotherapy, repertoires were sampled more than once. This clone was observed a handful of times. The table came from immunoSEQ multiplex PCR; TCRdb's copy has only in-frame clones and leaves some out. This repertoire shows 6,700 or so clones, roughly nine tenths found once; its top ten account for roughly 10%. The specimen was tumor tissue, collected from a patient who underwent chemoradiotherapy. This TCR derives from a human donor with HPV-associated anogenital cancer. V is TRBV6-1 and J is TRBJ2-5; D uncertain. The CDR3 reads CASSEIREETQYF. The CDR3 DNA sequence: TGTGCCAGCAGTGAAATTCGGGAAGAGACCCAGTACTTC.